This TCR beta chain was identified in a study of spatial heterogeneity in lung cancer. Study information: Each unique TCR and UMI combination was seen more than ten times on average in raw reads.

Time point reported: sample taken at primary tumor resection. Whole RNA was taken from tumor, nontumor lung or frozen PBMC; it was then sequenced unsorted. At least ten counts were recorded for this clonotype. At one end the junction does not follow the germline gene, possibly because of a read error. MiXCR, applied by TCRdb to the 5' RACE reads, yields one record per CDR3 protein. The repertoire has about 41,000 distinct CDR3 sequences, about 11% of them found once; the top ten carry roughly 40%. The CDR3 loop spans 11 amino acids. Germline V lookup: CDR1 MNHEY, CDR2 SVGEGT. V gene TRBV6-2 or TRBV6-3 combines with J gene TRBJ2-1, with D possibly TRBD2 on 5 matching bases. The clonotype was recovered from a female donor with early-stage non-small cell lung cancer. The input for sequencing was PBMCs, taken at surgery. The CDR3 here is CASSPGMIAVF. CDR3 nucleotide sequence: TGTGCCAGCAGCCCCGGGATGATAGCCGTCTTC.